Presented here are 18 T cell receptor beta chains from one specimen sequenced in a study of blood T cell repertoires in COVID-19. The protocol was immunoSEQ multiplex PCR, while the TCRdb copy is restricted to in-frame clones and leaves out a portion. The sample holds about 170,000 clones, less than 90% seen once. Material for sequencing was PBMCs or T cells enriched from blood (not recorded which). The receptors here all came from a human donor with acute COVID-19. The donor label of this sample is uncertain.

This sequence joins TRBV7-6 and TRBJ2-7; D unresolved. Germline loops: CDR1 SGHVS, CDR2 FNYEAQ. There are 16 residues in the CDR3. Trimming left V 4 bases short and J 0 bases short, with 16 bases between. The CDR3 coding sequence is TGTGCCAGCAGCTCCACCTTGTCTAGGAGCTCCTACGAGCAGTACTTC. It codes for CASSSTLSRSSYEQYF.

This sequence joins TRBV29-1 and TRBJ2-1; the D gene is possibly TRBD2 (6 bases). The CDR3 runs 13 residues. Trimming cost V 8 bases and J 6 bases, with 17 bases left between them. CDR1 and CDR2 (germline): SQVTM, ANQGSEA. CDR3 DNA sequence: TGCAGCTCCTGGACTACATTAGGCAATGAGCAGTTCTTC. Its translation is CSSWTTLGNEQFF.

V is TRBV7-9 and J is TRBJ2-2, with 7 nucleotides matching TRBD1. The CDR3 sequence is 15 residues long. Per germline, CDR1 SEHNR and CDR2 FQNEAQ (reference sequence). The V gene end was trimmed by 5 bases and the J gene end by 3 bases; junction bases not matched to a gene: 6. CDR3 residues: CASSPLRGHTGELFF. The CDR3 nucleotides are TGTGCCAGCAGCCCCCTTAGGGGGCACACCGGGGAGCTGTTTTTT.

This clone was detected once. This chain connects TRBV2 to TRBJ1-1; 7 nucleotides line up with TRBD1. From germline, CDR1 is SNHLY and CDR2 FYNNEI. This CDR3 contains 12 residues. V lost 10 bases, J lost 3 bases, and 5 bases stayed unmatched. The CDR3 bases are TGTGCCACACACAGGGGTGACACTGAAGCTTTCTTT. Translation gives CATHRGDTEAFF.

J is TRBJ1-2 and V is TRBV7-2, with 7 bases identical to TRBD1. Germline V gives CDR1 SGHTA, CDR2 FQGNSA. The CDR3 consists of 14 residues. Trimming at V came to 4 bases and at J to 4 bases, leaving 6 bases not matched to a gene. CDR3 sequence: CASSWTGDAYGYTF. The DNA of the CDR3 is TGTGCCAGCAGCTGGACAGGAGATGCCTATGGCTACACCTTC.

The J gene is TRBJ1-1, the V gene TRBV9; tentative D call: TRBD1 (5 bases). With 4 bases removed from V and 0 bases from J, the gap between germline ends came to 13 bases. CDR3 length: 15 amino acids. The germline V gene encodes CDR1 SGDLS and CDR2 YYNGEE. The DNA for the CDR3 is TGTGCCAGCAGCCCGCGTTCAGGGTTGAACACTGAAGCTTTCTTT. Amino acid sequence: CASSPRSGLNTEAFF.

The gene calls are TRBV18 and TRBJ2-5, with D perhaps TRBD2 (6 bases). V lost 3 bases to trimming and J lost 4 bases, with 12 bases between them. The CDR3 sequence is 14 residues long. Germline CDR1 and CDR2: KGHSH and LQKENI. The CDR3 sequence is CASSPPGTPETQYF. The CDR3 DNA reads TGTGCCAGCTCACCGCCGGGGACTCCAGAGACCCAGTACTTC.

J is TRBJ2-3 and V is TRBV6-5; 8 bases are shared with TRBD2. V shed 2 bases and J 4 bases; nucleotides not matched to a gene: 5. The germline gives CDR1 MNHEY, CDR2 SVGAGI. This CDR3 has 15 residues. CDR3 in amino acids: CASSYAGGVADTQYF. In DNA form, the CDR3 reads TGTGCCAGCAGTTACGCCGGGGGGGTAGCAGATACGCAGTATTTT.

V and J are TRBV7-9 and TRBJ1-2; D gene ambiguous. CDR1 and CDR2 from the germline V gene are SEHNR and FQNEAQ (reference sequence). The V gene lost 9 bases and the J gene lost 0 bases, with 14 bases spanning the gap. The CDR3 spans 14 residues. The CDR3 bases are TGTGCCAGTAGCCTAGTCCTATCTAACTATGGCTACACCTTC. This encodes CASSLVLSNYGYTF. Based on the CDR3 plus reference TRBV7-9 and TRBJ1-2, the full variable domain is DTGVSQNPRHKITKRGQNVTFRCDPISEHNRLYWYRQTLGQGPEFLTYFQNEAQLEKSRLLSDRFSAERPKGSFSTLEIQRTEQGDSAMYLCASSLVLSNYGYTFGSGTRLTVV.

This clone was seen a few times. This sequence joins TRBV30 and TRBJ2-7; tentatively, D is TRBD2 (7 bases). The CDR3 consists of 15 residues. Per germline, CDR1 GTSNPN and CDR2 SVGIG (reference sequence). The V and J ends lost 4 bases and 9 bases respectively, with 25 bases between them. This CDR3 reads CAWNPGRGGYDGQYF. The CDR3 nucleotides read TGTGCCTGGAATCCCGGTAGGGGGGGCTACGACGGGCAGTACTTC.

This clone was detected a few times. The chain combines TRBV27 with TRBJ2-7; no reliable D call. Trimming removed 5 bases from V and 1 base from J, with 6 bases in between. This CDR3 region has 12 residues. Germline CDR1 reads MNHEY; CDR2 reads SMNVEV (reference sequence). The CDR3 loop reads CASSLPSYEQYF. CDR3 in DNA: TGTGCCAGCAGTCTCCCGTCCTACGAGCAGTACTTC.

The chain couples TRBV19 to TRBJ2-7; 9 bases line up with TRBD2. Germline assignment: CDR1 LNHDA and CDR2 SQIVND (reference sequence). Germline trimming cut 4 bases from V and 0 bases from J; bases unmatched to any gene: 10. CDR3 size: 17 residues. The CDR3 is CASSSPGLADSSYEQYF. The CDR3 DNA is TGTGCCAGTAGTAGCCCGGGACTAGCTGATAGCTCCTACGAGCAGTACTTC.

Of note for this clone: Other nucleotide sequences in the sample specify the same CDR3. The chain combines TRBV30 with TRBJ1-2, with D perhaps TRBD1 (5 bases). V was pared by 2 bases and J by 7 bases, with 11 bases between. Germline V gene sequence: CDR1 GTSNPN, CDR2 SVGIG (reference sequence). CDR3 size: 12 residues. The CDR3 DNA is TGTGCCTGGAGTCCCGGGGGAGGTGGCTACACCTTC. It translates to CAWSPGGGGYTF.

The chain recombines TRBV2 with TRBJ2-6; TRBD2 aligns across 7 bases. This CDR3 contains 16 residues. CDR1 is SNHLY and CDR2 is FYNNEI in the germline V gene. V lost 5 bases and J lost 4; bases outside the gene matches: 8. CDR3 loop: CASSLLTSPGANVLTF. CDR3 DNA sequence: TGTGCCAGCAGTCTTCTGACTAGCCCGGGGGCCAACGTCCTGACTTTC.

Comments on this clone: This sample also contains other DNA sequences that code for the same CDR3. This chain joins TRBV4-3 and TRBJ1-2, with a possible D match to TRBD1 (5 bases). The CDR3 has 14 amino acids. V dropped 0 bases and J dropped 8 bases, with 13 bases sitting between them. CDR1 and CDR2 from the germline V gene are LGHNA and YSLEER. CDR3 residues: CASSQDRRGGGYTF. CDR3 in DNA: TGCGCCAGCAGCCAAGATAGGAGGGGAGGAGGCTACACCTTC.

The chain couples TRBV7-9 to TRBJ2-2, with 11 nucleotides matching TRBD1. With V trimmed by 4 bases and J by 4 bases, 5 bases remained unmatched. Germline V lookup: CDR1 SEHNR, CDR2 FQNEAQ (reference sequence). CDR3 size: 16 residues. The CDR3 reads CASSSRTGGGTGELFF. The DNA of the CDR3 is TGTGCCAGCAGCTCTCGGACAGGGGGCGGCACCGGGGAGCTGTTTTTT.

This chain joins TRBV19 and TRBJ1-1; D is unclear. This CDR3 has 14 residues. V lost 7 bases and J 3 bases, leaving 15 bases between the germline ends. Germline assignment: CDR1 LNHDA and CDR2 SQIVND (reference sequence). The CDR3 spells CASISLEGDTEAFF. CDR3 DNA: TGTGCCAGTATCAGTCTTGAGGGTGACACTGAAGCTTTCTTT.

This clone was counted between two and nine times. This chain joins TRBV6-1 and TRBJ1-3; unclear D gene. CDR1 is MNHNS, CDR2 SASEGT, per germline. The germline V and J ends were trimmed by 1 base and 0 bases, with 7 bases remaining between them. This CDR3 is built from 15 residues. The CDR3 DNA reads TGTGCCAGCAGTGAAGGGGAGCCCTCTGGAAACACCATATATTTT. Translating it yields CASSEGEPSGNTIYF.